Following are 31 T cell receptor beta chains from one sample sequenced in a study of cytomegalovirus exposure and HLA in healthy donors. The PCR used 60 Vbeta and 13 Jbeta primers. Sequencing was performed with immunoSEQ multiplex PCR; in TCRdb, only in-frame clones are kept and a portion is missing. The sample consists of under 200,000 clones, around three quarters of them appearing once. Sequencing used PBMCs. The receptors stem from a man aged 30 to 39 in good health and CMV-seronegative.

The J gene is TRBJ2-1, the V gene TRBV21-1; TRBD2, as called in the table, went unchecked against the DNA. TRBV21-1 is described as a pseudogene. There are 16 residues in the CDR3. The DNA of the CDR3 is TGTGCCAGCAGCCAGGCGGGAGAGAGCTCCTACAATGAGCAGTTCTTC. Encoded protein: CASSQAGESSYNEQFF.

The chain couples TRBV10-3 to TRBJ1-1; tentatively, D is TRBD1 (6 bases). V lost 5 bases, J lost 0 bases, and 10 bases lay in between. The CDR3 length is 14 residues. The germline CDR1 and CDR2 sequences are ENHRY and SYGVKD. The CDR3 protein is CAISPDRLNTEAFF. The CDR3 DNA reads TGTGCCATCAGTCCAGACAGGTTGAACACTGAAGCTTTCTTT.

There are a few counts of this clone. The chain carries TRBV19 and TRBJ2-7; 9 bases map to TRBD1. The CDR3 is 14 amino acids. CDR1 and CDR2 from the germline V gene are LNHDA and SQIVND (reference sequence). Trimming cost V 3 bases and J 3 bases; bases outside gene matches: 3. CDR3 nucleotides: TGTGCCAGTAGTATGCTGGACAGGGGCTACGAGCAGTACTTC. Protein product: CASSMLDRGYEQYF.

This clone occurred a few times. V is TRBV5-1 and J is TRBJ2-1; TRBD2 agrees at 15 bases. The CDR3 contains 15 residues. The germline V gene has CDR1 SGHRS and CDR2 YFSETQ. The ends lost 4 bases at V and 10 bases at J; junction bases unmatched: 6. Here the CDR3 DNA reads TGCGCCAGCAGCCGGGGACTAGCGGGAGGAGGGGAGCAGTTCTTC. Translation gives CASSRGLAGGGEQFF.

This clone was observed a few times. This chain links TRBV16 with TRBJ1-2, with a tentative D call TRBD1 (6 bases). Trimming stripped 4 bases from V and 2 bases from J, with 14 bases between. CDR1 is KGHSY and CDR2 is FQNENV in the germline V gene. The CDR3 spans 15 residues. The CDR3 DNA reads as TGTGCCAGCAGCCCGACCGGACAGCCCAACTATGGCTACACCTTC. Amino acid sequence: CASSPTGQPNYGYTF.

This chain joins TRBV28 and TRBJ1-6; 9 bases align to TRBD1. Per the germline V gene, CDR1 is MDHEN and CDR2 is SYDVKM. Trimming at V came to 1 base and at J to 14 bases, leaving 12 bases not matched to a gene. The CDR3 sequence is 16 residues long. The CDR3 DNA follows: TGTGCCAGCAGTTTATCCTCTGGGACAGGGATTTTTTCCCTCCACTTT. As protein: CASSLSSGTGIFSLHF.

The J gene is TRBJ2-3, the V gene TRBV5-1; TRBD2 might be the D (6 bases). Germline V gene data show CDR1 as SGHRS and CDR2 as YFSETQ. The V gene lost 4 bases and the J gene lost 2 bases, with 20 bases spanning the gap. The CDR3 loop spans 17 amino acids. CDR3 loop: CASSRPSGDRHTDTQYF. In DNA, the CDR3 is TGCGCCAGCAGCCGCCCGTCGGGGGATCGACACACAGATACGCAGTATTTT.

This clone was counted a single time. The CDR3 nucleotides read TGTGCCAGCAGCTTGGTGGGGGGACAGTCCTACGAGCAGTACTTC. Its translation: CASSLVGGQSYEQYF. The chain couples TRBV5-4 to TRBJ2-7, with a weak D call TRBD1 (7 bases). The V end was cut by 0 bases, the J end by 1 base, with 11 bases between. Germline V CDR1 and CDR2: SGHNT, YYREEE (reference sequence). The CDR3 is 15 amino acids.

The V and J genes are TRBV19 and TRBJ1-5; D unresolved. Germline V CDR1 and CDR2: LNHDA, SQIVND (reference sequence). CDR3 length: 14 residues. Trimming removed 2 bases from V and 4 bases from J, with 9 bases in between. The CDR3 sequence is CASSILGSNQPQHF. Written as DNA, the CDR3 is TGTGCCAGTAGTATATTGGGCAGTAATCAGCCCCAGCATTTT.

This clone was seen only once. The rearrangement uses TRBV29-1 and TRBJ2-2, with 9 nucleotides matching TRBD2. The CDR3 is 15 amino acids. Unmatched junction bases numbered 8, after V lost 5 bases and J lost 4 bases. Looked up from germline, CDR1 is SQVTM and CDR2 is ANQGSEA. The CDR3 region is CSVLLAGASTGELFF. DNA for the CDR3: TGCAGCGTTTTGTTAGCGGGAGCGAGCACCGGGGAGCTGTTTTTT.

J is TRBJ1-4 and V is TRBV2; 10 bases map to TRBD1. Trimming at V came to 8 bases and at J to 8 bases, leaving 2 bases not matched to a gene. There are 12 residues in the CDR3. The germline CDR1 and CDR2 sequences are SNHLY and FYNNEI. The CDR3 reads CASRGQGEKLFF. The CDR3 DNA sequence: TGTGCCAGCCGGGGACAGGGGGAAAAACTGTTTTTT.

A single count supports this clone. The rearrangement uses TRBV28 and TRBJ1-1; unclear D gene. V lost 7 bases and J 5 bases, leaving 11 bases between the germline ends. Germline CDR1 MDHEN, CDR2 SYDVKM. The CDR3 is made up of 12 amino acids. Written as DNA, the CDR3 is TGTGCCAGCACCCCCGGAGGGACTGAAGCTTTCTTT. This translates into CASTPGGTEAFF.

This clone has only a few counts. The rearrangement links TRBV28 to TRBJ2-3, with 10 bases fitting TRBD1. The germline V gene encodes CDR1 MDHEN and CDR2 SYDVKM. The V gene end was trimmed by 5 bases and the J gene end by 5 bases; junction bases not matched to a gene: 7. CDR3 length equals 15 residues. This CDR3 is CASSGPGQGIDTQYF. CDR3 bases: TGTGCCAGCAGTGGACCGGGACAGGGGATAGATACGCAGTATTTT.

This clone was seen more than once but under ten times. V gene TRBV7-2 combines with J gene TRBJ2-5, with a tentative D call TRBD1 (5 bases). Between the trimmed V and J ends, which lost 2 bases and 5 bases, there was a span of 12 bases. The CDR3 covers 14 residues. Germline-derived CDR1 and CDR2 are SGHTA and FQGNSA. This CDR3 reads CASSLSGFGETQYF. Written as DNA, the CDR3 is TGTGCCAGCAGCTTATCAGGGTTCGGGGAGACCCAGTACTTC.

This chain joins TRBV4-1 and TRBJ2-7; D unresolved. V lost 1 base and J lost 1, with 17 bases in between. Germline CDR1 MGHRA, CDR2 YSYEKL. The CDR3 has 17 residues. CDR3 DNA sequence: TGCGCCAGCAGCCAAGCCTCCCAAGGTATAGCTTCCTACGAGCAGTACTTC. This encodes CASSQASQGIASYEQYF.

The CDR3 sequence is CASAGLAGGLGYEQYF. The CDR3 bases are TGCGCCAGCGCTGGACTAGCGGGAGGGCTTGGCTACGAGCAGTACTTC. The chain combines TRBV5-1 with TRBJ2-7; TRBD2 matches at 15 bases. Germline V CDR1 and CDR2: SGHRS, YFSETQ. V was pared by 7 bases and J by 3 bases, with 8 bases of the junction left unmatched. This CDR3 is built from 16 residues.

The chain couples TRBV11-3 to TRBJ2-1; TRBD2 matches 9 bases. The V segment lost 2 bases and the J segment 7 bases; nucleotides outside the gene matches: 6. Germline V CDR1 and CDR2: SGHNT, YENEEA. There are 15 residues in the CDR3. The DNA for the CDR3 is TGTGCCAGCAGCTTACATAGCGGGAGTGTAAATGAGCAGTTCTTC. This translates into CASSLHSGSVNEQFF. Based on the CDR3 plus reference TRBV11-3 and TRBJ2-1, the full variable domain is EAGVVQSPRYKIIEKKQPVAFWCNPISGHNTLYWYLQNLGQGPELLIRYENEEAVDDSQLPKDRFSAERLKGVDSTLKIQPAELGDSAVYLCASSLHSGSVNEQFFGPGTRLTVL.

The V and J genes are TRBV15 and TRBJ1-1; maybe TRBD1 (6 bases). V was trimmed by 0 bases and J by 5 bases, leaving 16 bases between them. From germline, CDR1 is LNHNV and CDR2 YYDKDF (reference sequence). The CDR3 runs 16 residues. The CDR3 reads CATSRDLRGARTEAFF. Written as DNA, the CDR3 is TGTGCCACCAGCAGAGATCTTCGGGGGGCGCGAACTGAAGCTTTCTTT.

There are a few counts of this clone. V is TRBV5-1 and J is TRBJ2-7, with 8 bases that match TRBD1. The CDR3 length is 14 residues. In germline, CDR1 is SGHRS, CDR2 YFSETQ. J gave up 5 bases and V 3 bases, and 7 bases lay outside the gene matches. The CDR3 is CASSSTRGLDEQYF. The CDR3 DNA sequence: TGCGCCAGCAGCTCGACCAGGGGGCTCGACGAGCAGTACTTC.

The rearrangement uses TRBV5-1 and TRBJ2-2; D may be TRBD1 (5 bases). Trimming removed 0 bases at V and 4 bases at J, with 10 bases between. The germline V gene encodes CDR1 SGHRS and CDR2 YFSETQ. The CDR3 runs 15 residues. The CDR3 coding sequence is TGCGCCAGCAGCTTGGCTAGGGGATTCACCGGGGAGCTGTTTTTT. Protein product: CASSLARGFTGELFF. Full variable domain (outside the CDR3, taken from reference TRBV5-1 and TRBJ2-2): KAGVTQTPRYLIKTRGQQVTLSCSPISGHRSVSWYQQTPGQGLQFLFEYFSETQRNKGNFPGRFSGRQFSNSRSEMNVSTLELGDSALYLCASSLARGFTGELFFGEGSRLTVL.

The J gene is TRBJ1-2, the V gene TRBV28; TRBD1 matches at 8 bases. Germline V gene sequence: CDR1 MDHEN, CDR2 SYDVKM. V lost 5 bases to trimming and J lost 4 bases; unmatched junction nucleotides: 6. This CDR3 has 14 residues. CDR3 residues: CASSHDRGGYGYTF. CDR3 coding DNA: TGTGCCAGCAGTCACGACAGGGGCGGCTATGGCTACACCTTC.

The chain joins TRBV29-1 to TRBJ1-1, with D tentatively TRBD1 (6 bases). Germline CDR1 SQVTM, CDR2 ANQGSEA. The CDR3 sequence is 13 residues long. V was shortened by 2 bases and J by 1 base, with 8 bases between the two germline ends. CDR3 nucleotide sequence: TGCAGCGTTGAATCACAGGGGAACACTGAAGCTTTCTTT. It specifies CSVESQGNTEAFF.

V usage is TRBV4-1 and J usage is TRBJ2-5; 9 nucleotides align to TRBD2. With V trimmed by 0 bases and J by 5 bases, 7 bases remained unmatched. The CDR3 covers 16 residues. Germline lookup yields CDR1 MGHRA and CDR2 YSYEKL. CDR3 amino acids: CASSQDIAGVHETQYF. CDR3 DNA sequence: TGCGCCAGCAGCCAAGATATAGCGGGAGTTCACGAGACCCAGTACTTC.

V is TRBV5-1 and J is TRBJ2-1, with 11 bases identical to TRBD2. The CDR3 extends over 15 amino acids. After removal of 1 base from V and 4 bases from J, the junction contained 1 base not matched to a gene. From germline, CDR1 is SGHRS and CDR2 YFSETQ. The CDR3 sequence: CASSLTSGGYNEQFF. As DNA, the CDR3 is TGCGCCAGCAGCTTGACTAGCGGGGGATACAATGAGCAGTTCTTC.

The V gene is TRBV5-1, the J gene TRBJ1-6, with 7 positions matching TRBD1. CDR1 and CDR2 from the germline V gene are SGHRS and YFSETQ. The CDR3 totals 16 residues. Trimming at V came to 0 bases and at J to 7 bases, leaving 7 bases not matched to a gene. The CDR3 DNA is TGCGCCAGCAGCTTGGGCCGGGACAGCAAGAATTCACCCCTCCACTTT. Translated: CASSLGRDSKNSPLHF. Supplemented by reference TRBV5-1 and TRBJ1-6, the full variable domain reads KAGVTQTPRYLIKTRGQQVTLSCSPISGHRSVSWYQQTPGQGLQFLFEYFSETQRNKGNFPGRFSGRQFSNSRSEMNVSTLELGDSALYLCASSLGRDSKNSPLHFGNGTRLTVT.

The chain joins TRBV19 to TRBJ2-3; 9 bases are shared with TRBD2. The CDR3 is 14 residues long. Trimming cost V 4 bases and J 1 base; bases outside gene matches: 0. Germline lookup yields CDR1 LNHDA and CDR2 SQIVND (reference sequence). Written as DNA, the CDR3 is TGTGCCAGTAGTAGACTAGCGGGCACAGATACGCAGTATTTT. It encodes CASSRLAGTDTQYF.

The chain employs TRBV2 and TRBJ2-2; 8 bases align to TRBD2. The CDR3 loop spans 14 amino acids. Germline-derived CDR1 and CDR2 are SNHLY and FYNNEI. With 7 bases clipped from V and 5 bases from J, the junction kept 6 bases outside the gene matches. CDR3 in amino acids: CASIAGGWTGELFF. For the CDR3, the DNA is TGTGCCAGCATTGCGGGAGGTTGGACCGGGGAGCTGTTTTTT.

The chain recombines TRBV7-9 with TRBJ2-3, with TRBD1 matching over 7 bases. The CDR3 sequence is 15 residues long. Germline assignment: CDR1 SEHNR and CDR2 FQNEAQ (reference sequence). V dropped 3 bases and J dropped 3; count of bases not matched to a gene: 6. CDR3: CASSFLGTATDTQYF. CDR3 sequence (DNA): TGTGCCAGCAGCTTCCTAGGGACAGCAACAGATACGCAGTATTTT.

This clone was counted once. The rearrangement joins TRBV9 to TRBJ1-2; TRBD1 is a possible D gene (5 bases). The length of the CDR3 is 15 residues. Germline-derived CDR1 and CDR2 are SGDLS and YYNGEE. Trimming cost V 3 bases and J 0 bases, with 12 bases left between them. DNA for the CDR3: TGTGCCAGCAGCGGGTACAGGTCAGCTAACTATGGCTACACCTTC. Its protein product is CASSGYRSANYGYTF. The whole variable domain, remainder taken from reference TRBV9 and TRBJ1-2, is DSGVTQTPKHLITATGQRVTLRCSPRSGDLSVYWYQQSLDQGLQFLIQYYNGEERAKGNILERFSAQQFPDLHSELNLSSLELGDSALYFCASSGYRSANYGYTFGSGTRLTVV.

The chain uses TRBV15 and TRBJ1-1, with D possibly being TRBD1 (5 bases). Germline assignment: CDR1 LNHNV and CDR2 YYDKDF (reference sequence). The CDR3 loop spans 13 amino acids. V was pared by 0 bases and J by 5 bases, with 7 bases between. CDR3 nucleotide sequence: TGTGCCACCAGCAGAGAGGGGGGGACTGAAGCTTTCTTT. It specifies CATSREGGTEAFF.

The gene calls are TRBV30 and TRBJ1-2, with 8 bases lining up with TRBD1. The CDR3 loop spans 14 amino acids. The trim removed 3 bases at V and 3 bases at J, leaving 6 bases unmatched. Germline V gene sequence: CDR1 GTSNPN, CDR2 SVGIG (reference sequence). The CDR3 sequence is CAWRVTGVDYGYTF. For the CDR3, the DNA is TGTGCCTGGAGGGTGACAGGGGTTGACTATGGCTACACCTTC.